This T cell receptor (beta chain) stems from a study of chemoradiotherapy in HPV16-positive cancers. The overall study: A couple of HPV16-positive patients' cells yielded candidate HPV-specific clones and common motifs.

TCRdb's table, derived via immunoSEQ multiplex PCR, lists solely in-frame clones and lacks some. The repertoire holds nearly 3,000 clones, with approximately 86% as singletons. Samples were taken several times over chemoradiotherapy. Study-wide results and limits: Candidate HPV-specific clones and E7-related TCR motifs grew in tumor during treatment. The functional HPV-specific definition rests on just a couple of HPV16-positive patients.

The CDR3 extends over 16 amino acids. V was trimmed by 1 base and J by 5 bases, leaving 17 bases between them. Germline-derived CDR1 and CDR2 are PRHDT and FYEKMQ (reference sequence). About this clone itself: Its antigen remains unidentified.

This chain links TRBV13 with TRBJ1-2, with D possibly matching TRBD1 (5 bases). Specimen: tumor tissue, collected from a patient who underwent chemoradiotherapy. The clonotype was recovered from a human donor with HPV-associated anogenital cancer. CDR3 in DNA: TGTGCCAGCAGCTTAGTAGGGGCCGCGGGATCTTATGGCTACACCTTC. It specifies CASSLVGAAGSYGYTF.